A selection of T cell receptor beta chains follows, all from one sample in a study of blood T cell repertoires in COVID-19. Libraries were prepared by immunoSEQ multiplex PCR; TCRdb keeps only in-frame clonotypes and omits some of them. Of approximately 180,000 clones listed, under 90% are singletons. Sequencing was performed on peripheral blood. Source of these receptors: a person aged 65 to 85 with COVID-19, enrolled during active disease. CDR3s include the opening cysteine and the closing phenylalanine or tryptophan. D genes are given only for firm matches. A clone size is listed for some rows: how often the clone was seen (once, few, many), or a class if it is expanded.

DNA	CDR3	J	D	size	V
TGTGCCAGCAGCCAAGGACAGGGATATAATTCACCCCTCCACTTT	CASSQGQGYNSPLHF	TRBJ1-6	TRBD1	NA	TRBV14
TGTGCCAGTGATCCACAGGGTGGTTATGGCTACACCTTC	CASDPQGGYGYTF	TRBJ1-2	NA	NA	TRBV19
TGTGCCAGTATGGGGACAGGGACGACAGATACGCAGTATTTT	CASMGTGTTDTQYF	TRBJ2-3	TRBD1	NA	TRBV19
TGTGCCAGCACGCGGACTAGCGGGAGTCCCAATGAGCAGTTCTTC	CASTRTSGSPNEQFF	TRBJ2-1	TRBD2	NA	TRBV7-2
TGTGCCAGCAGCCGTGGAAGTTTGAGGGCGAGAATCTACAATGAGCAGTTCTTC	CASSRGSLRARIYNEQFF	TRBJ2-1	NA	NA	TRBV7-2
TGTGCCAGCAGCCAAGGGGCGTCCCCAGGGGGCGGCAACTATGGCTACACCTTC	CASSQGASPGGGNYGYTF	TRBJ1-2	TRBD1	NA	TRBV3-1/TRBV3-2
TGTGCCAGCAGTATCGAGACAAGAAATTCACCCCTCCACTTT	CASSIETRNSPLHF	TRBJ1-6	NA	NA	TRBV2
TGTGCCAGCAGTTACGGACAAGACACTGAAGCTTTCTTT	CASSYGQDTEAFF	TRBJ1-1	NA	once	TRBV6-6
TGTGCCAGCAGCCAAGTAAGCTCCCGGGGGAATGAAAAACTGTTTTTT	CASSQVSSRGNEKLFF	TRBJ1-4	NA	NA	TRBV3-1/TRBV3-2
TGCGCCAGCAGCTTGGTAGGACAGGGCGAGGTGAATGAGCAGTTCTTC	CASSLVGQGEVNEQFF	TRBJ2-1	TRBD1	NA	TRBV5-1
TGTGCCAGCAGCTTAGCGAAGGCAGGGGACCCCTATGGCTACACCTTC	CASSLAKAGDPYGYTF	TRBJ1-2	NA	NA	TRBV7-8
TGTGCCAGCAGCCCGCGGGCTAGCGGCGACTACGAGCAGTACTTC	CASSPRASGDYEQYF	TRBJ2-7	TRBD2	NA	TRBV3-1/TRBV3-2
TGTGCCAGCAGGATCCAGGGGCTTCAGCCCCAGCATTTT	CASRIQGLQPQHF	TRBJ1-5	NA	NA	TRBV28
TGCAGCGCCTCGAAGGGACAGAACACTGAAGCTTTCTTT	CSASKGQNTEAFF	TRBJ1-1	NA	NA	TRBV29-1
TGTGCCAGCAGTCCGACAGTGAACACTGAAGCTTTCTTT	CASSPTVNTEAFF	TRBJ1-1	NA	NA	TRBV6-5
TGTGCCAGCAGGAAACAGCTCTATGGCTACACCTTC	CASRKQLYGYTF	TRBJ1-2	NA	NA	TRBV6-5
TGTGCCAGTAGTATTGCACAGATCGCTGGAAACACCATATATTTT	CASSIAQIAGNTIYF	TRBJ1-3	NA	NA	TRBV19
TGTGCCAGCACTTTCGGCCGGGGAGAGACCCAGTACTTC	CASTFGRGETQYF	TRBJ2-5	NA	NA	TRBV6-5
TGTGCCAGCTCACCCCAAATAGCGGGGGGCACAGATACGCAGTATTTT	CASSPQIAGGTDTQYF	TRBJ2-3	TRBD2	NA	TRBV18
TGTGCCAGCAGTCAGGACAGGGTCTCTTCACCCCTCCACTTT	CASSQDRVSSPLHF	TRBJ1-6	TRBD1	NA	TRBV2
TGTGCCAGCAGAGCGGGGGGGGAAAATACGCAGTATTTT	CASRAGGENTQYF	TRBJ2-3	TRBD2	once	TRBV6-5
TGCAGCGTTCGGGGAAGTGGACGAACAGAGACCCAGTACTTC	CSVRGSGRTETQYF	TRBJ2-5	NA	NA	TRBV29-1
TGTGCCAGCAGTCTTAGCGGGGGGCAAGAGACCCAGTACTTC	CASSLSGGQETQYF	TRBJ2-5	TRBD2	NA	TRBV11-1
TGTGCCAGCAGCCAAGCGGGGTTGCAGTACTTC	CASSQAGLQYF	TRBJ2-5	NA	NA	TRBV3-1/TRBV3-2
TGTGCCAGCAGTTTTATCGGGACTAGCGGGCACAATGAGCAGTTCTTC	CASSFIGTSGHNEQFF	TRBJ2-1	TRBD2	once	TRBV28
TGTGCCAGCAGTGAACGCGTGAAGAATTCACCCCTCCACTTT	CASSERVKNSPLHF	TRBJ1-6	NA	NA	TRBV6-1
TGTGCCAGTAGCAGACCGGGACTACCCACAGATACGCAGTATTTT	CASSRPGLPTDTQYF	TRBJ2-3	TRBD2	NA	TRBV19
TGTGCCAGCAGTTACTCCTTAACAGGAAATCAGCCCCAGCATTTT	CASSYSLTGNQPQHF	TRBJ1-5	NA	NA	TRBV6-5
TGTGCCAGCACCGGGCAGGGGAGCTATGGCTACACCTTC	CASTGQGSYGYTF	TRBJ1-2	NA	NA	TRBV28
TGCGCCAGCAGCTTGGAGTTGGAGGTTTCACCCCTCCACTTT	CASSLELEVSPLHF	TRBJ1-6	NA	NA	TRBV5-1
TGCAGCGCCCTTGACCCCCAGCGGGCGCCCTACGAGCAGTACTTC	CSALDPQRAPYEQYF	TRBJ2-7	NA	NA	TRBV29-1
TGTGCCAGCAGCTTGCGGGTAGGAACTGAAGCTTTCTTT	CASSLRVGTEAFF	TRBJ1-1	NA	NA	TRBV5-5
TGTGCCAGTAGTATATCACAGGGGGCGCGGAGTCAGCCCCAGCATTTT	CASSISQGARSQPQHF	TRBJ1-5	TRBD1	NA	TRBV19
TGTGCCAGCAGCCAAGATGAGGGGGCGTATGGCTACACCTTC	CASSQDEGAYGYTF	TRBJ1-2	TRBD1	NA	TRBV4-2
TGTGCCAGCAGCTACGCGACAGATACGCAGTATTTT	CASSYATDTQYF	TRBJ2-3	NA	NA	TRBV7-2
TGTGCCAGCAGCTCCCAGGGATTAGGTGGAAACACCATATATTTT	CASSSQGLGGNTIYF	TRBJ1-3	NA	NA	TRBV7-2
TGTGCCAGCAACGAAAAGAGGCTAGGAACGAGATACGAGCAGTACTTC	CASNEKRLGTRYEQYF	TRBJ2-7	NA	NA	TRBV21-1
TGTGCCAGCAGTGCTGAAGACAGGGGTGTATCCTACGAGCAGTACTTC	CASSAEDRGVSYEQYF	TRBJ2-7	TRBD1	NA	TRBV2
TGCGCCAGCAGTGCCGGGACAGAGATCGAGCAGTACTTC	CASSAGTEIEQYF	TRBJ2-7	TRBD1	NA	TRBV10-1
TGTGCCACCAGCAGAGGCTCAGTCGGCACAGATACGCAGTATTTT	CATSRGSVGTDTQYF	TRBJ2-3	NA	NA	TRBV15
TGTGCCAGCAGCCTCAGGGGAAGGACCTACGAGCAGTACTTC	CASSLRGRTYEQYF	TRBJ2-7	NA	NA	TRBV11-2
TGTGCCAGCGGGACAGGGGGTTCCGGGGAGCTGTTTTTT	CASGTGGSGELFF	TRBJ2-2	TRBD1	NA	TRBV28
TGTGCCAGCAGTCCTCGAAAGGGACAGGGGGATTCACCCCTCCACTTT	CASSPRKGQGDSPLHF	TRBJ1-6	TRBD1	few	TRBV27
TGTGCCAGCAGTGCCAGGGGACAGGGGGGTTACGAGCAGTACTTC	CASSARGQGGYEQYF	TRBJ2-7	TRBD1	NA	TRBV28
TGTGCCAGCAGCCTGGAGGGACAGGCCTCTGAAAAACTGTTTTTT	CASSLEGQASEKLFF	TRBJ1-4	TRBD1	NA	TRBV5-4
TGTGCCAGCAGTTTAGGGCCGTGGGACAGGGGCCATGGCTACACCTTC	CASSLGPWDRGHGYTF	TRBJ1-2	TRBD1	NA	TRBV27
TGCAGCGCTATAGCGGGAGGGCTTGTTAACTACAATGAGCAGTTCTTC	CSAIAGGLVNYNEQFF	TRBJ2-1	TRBD2	NA	TRBV29-1
TGTGCCAGCTCACCCTCTCCCCCCAACGTCCTGACTTTC	CASSPSPPNVLTF	TRBJ2-6	NA	NA	TRBV18
TGTGCCACCAGTGAATCCGGGACAGGGTCATATGGCTACACCTTC	CATSESGTGSYGYTF	TRBJ1-2	TRBD1	NA	TRBV24-1
TGTGCCAGCAGCCCGGGACGGACTAGCGGAGACTATTACAATGAGCAGTTCTTC	CASSPGRTSGDYYNEQFF	TRBJ2-1	TRBD2	NA	TRBV11-3